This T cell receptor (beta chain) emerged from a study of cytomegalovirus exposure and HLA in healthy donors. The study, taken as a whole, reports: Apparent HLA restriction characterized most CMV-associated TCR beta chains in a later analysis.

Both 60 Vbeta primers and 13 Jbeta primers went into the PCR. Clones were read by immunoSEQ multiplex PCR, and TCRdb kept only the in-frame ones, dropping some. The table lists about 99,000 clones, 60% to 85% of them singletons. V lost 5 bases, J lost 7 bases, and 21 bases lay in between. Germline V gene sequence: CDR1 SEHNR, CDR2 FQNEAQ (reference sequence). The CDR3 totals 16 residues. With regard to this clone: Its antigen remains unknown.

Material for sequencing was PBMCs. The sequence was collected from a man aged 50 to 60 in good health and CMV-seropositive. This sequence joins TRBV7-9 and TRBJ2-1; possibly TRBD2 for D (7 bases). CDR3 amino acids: CASSVAGAGFGNEQFF. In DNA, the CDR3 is TGTGCCAGCAGCGTCGCGGGGGCCGGGTTCGGTAATGAGCAGTTCTTC.